This is a list of T cell receptor beta chains from one sample in a study of blood T cell repertoires in COVID-19. Sequencing was performed with immunoSEQ multiplex PCR; in TCRdb, only in-frame clones are kept and a portion is missing. There are a few hundred thousand clones in the sample; approximately 88% occur only once, and 2% to 3% lies in the top ten. The sequenced material came from PBMCs or T cells enriched from blood (not recorded which). These receptor sequences come from a woman between 40 and 55 years old with acute COVID-19. CDR3s leave out the opening cysteine and the closing phenylalanine or tryptophan. The order of the fields is V gene, J gene, CDR3 protein.

TRBV6-5	TRBJ1-2	ASRAPGATHGYT
TRBV5-1	TRBJ2-2	ASSPLLSASGRADGELF
TRBV20-1	TRBJ1-2	SASVVDSNYGYT
TRBV21-1	TRBJ2-3	ASSPGEVSGLAACTDTQY
TRBV2	TRBJ1-2	ASSVGQGVDGYT
TRBV6-5	TRBJ1-2	ASSYSNRGGQGYT
TRBV11-3	TRBJ1-4	ASSLWGGRRTNEKLF
TRBV19	TRBJ1-3	ASRFLRSGNTIY
TRBV4-3	TRBJ2-7	ASSQGQGIDEQY
TRBV2	TRBJ1-1	ASGDRIGTEAF
TRBV10-1	TRBJ2-2	ASSTGWAGELF
TRBV18	TRBJ1-6	ASSPPPGAFRSPLH
TRBV5-1	TRBJ2-1	ASSFHNEQF
TRBV4-2	TRBJ1-3	ASSLGAGGYSGNTIY
TRBV4-1	TRBJ2-1	ASSQGGYRNEQF
TRBV7-2	TRBJ1-2	ASSLGGQGNYGYT
TRBV7-2	TRBJ1-2	ASSSQQGNYGYT
TRBV5-4	TRBJ2-3	ASSLGSGFTDTQY
TRBV12-3/TRBV12-4	TRBJ1-1	ASRLGSRTEAF
TRBV12-5	TRBJ1-2	ASGRGYGYT
TRBV5-1	TRBJ2-7	ASRSDRAYEQY
TRBV7-8	TRBJ2-5	ASSSGLRQETQY
TRBV3-1/TRBV3-2	TRBJ1-2	ASSPGTSYGYT
TRBV3-1/TRBV3-2	TRBJ2-3	ASSQEGFTDTQY
TRBV5-1	TRBJ2-5	ASSLGIAGEQETQY
TRBV7-2	TRBJ2-5	ASSLAGGRETQY
TRBV18	TRBJ1-5	ASSADSNQPQH
TRBV5-8	TRBJ2-2	ASSLAGASNTGELF
TRBV25-1	TRBJ2-5	ASSESGTGHQETQY
TRBV9	TRBJ2-1	ASSVGLAGDNEQF
TRBV4-1	TRBJ1-6	ASSQDRGNSPLH